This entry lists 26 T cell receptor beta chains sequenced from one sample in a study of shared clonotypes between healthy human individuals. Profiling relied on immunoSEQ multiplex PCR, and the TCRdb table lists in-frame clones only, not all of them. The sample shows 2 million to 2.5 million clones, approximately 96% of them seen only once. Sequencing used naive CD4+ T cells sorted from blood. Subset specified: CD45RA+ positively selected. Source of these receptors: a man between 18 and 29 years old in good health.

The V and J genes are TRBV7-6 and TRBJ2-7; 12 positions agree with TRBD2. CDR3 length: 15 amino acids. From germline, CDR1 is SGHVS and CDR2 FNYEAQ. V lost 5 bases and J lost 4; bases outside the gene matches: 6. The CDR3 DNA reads TGTGCCAGCAGCCCAGCCGGACTAGCGGGGTACGAGCAGTACTTC. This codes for CASSPAGLAGYEQYF.

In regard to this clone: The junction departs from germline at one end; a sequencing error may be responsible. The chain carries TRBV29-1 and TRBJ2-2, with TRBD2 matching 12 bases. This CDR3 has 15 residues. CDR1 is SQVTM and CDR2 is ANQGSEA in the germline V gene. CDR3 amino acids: CSVELTSGSPGGLFF. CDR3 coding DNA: TGCAGCGTTGAACTGACTAGCGGGAGTCCCGGGGGGCTGTTTTTT.

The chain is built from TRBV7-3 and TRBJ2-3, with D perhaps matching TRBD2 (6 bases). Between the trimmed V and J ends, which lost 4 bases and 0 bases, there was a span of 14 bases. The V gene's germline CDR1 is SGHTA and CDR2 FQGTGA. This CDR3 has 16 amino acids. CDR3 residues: CASSSRQRGSTDTQYF. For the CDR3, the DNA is TGTGCCAGCAGCTCACGGCAACGGGGGAGCACAGATACGCAGTATTTT.

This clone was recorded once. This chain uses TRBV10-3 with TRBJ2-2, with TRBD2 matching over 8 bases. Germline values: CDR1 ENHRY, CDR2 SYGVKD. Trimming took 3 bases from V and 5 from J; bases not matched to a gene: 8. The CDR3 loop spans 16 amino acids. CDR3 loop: CAISDTGTRGTGELFF. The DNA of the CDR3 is TGTGCCATCAGTGACACCGGGACTAGGGGAACCGGGGAGCTGTTTTTT.

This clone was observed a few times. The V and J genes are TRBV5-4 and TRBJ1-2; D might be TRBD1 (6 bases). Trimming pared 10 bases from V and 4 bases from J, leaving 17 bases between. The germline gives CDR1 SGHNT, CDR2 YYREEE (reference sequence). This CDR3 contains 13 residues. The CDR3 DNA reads TGTGCCGGAACCCAGACAGGCGTCTATGGCTACACCTTC. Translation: CAGTQTGVYGYTF.

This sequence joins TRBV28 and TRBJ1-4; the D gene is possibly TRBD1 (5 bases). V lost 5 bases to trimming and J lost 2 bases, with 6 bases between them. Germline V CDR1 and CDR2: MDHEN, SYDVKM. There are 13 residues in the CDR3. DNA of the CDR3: TGTGCCAGCAGTGGGGGGACTAATGAAAAACTGTTTTTT. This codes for CASSGGTNEKLFF.

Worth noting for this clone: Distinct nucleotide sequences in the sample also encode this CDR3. For the CDR3, the DNA is TGCAGCGTTGATGGAGGGCTGGAGACCCAGTACTTC. Translated: CSVDGGLETQYF. The V gene is TRBV29-1, the J gene TRBJ2-5; D is possibly TRBD2 (6 bases). CDR3 length equals 12 residues. Germline V gives CDR1 SQVTM, CDR2 ANQGSEA. Trimming stripped 3 bases from V and 5 bases from J, with 10 bases between.

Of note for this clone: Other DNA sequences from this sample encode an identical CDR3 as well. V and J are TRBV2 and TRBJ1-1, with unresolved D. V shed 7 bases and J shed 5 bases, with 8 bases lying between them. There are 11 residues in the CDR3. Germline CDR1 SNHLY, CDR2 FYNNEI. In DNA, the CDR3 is TGTGCCAGCACCGAACGGACTGAAGCTTTCTTT. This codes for CASTERTEAFF.

The CDR3 DNA is TGTGCCAGCAGTTTACTCCCAGGGAAATCGGAAAGTGGCTACACCTTC. This sequence encodes CASSLLPGKSESGYTF. The J gene is TRBJ1-2, the V gene TRBV28, with a tentative D call TRBD1 (5 bases). Looked up from germline, CDR1 is MDHEN and CDR2 is SYDVKM. The V end was cut by 2 bases, the J end by 7 bases, with 20 bases between. The CDR3 is 16 residues long.

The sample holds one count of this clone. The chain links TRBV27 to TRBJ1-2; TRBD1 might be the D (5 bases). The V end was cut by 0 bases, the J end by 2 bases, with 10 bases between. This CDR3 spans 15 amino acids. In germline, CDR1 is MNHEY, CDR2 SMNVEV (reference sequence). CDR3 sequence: CASSLSTGPNYGYTF. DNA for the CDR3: TGTGCCAGCAGTTTATCAACAGGACCAAACTATGGCTACACCTTC.

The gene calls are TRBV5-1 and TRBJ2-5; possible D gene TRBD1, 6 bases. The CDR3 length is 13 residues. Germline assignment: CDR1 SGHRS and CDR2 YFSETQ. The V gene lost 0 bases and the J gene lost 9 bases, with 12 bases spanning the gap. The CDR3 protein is CASSLADSGAQYF. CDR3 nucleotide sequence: TGCGCCAGCAGCTTGGCGGATTCAGGGGCCCAGTACTTC.

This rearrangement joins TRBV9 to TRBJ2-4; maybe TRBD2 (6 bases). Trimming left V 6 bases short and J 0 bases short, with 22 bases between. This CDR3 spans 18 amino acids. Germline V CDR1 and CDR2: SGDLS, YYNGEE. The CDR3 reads CASTSVTSFYLAKNIQYF. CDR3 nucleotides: TGTGCCAGCACGTCGGTGACTAGTTTTTATCTAGCCAAAAACATTCAGTACTTC. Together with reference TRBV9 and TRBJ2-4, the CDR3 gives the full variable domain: DSGVTQTPKHLITATGQRVTLRCSPRSGDLSVYWYQQSLDQGLQFLIQYYNGEERAKGNILERFSAQQFPDLHSELNLSSLELGDSALYFCASTSVTSFYLAKNIQYFGAGTRLSVL.

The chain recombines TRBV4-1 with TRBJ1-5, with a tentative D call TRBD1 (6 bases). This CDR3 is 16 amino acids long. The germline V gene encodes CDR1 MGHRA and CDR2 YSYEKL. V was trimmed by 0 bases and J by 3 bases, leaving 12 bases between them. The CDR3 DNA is TGCGCCAGCAGCCAAGATCCCCGGACAGCCAATCAGCCCCAGCATTTT. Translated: CASSQDPRTANQPQHF.

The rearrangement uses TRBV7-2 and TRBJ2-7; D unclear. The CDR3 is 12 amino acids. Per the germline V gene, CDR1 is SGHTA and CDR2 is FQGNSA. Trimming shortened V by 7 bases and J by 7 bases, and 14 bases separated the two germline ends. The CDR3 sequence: CASTLSKVEQYF. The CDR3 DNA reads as TGTGCCAGCACCCTGTCCAAGGTGGAGCAGTACTTC.

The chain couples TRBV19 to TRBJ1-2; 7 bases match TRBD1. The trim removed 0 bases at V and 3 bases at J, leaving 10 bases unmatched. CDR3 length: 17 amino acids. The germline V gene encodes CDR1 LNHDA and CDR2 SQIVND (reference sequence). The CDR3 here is CASSIEGRGRRDYGYTF. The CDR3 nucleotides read TGTGCCAGTAGTATAGAGGGGAGGGGGCGCCGAGACTATGGCTACACCTTC.

The CDR3 nucleotides are TGCGCCAGCAGCTTGATTTCAGTCCTCTCTGGGGCCAACGTCCTGACTTTC. Translation: CASSLISVLSGANVLTF. The chain has TRBV5-1 and TRBJ2-6; D gene ambiguous. This CDR3 has 17 residues. The germline gives CDR1 SGHRS, CDR2 YFSETQ. Between the trimmed V and J ends, which lost 1 base and 0 bases, there was a span of 11 bases.

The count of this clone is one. CDR3 protein: CASSFGTNTGELFF. The CDR3 region has the DNA TGTGCCAGCAGTTTTGGGACGAACACCGGGGAGCTGTTTTTT. V gene TRBV28 combines with J gene TRBJ2-2, with D unclear. V dropped 3 bases and J dropped 0 bases, with 5 bases sitting between them. The CDR3 consists of 14 residues. Germline-derived CDR1 and CDR2 are MDHEN and SYDVKM.

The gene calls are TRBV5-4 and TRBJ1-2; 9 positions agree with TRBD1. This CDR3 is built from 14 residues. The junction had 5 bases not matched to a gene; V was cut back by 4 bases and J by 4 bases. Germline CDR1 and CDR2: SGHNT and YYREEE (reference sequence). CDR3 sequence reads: CASSPGQGIYGYTF. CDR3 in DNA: TGTGCCAGCAGCCCGGGACAGGGAATCTATGGCTACACCTTC.

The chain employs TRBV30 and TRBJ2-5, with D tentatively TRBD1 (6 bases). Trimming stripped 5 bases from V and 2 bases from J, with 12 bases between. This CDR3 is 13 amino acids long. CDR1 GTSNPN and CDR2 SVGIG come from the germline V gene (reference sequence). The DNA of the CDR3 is TGTGCCTGGGCCAGGGGTCAACAAGAGACCCAGTACTTC. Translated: CAWARGQQETQYF.

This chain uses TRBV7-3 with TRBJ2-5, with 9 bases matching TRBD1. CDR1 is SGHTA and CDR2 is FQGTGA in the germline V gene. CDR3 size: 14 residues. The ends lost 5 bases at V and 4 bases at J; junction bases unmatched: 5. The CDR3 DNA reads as TGTGCCAGCAGCCCGGACAGGGGAGGAGAGACCCAGTACTTC. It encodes CASSPDRGGETQYF.

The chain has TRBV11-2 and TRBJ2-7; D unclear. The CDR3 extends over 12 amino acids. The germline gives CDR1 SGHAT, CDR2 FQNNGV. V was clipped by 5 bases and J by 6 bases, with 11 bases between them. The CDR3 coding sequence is TGTGCCAGCAGCCGAACCTACCTCGAGCAGTACTTC. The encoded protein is CASSRTYLEQYF.

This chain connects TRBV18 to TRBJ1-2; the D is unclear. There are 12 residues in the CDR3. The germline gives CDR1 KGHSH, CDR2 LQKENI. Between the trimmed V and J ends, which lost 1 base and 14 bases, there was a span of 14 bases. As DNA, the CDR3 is TGTGCCAGCTCACCACTGAACTCCCAGTCTACCTTC. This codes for CASSPLNSQSTF.

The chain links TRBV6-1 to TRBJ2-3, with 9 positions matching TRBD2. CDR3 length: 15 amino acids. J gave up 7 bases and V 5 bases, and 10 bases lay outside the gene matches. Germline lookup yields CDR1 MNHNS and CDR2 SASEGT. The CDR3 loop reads CASSPGGGGENTQYF. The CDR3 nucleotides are TGTGCCAGCAGTCCAGGAGGCGGGGGGGAGAATACGCAGTATTTT.

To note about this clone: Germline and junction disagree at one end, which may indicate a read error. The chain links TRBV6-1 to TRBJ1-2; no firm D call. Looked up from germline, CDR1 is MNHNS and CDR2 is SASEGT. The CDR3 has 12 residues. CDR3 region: CASSSAPYDYTF. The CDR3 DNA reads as TGTGCCAGCAGTTCAGCCCCCTATGACTACACCTTC.

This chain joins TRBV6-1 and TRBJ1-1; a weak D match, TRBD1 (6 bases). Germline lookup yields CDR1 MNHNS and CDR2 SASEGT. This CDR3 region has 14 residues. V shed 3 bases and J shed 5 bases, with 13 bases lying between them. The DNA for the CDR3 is TGTGCCAGCAGTGAGTCAGGGGTGGGGACTGAAGCTTTCTTT. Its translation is CASSESGVGTEAFF.

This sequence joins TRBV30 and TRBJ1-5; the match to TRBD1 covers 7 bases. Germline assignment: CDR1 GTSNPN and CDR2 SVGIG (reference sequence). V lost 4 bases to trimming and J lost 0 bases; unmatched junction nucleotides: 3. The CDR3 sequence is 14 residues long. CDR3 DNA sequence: TGTGCCTGGACAGGGGGTGTTAGCAATCAGCCCCAGCATTTT. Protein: CAWTGGVSNQPQHF.